Each of the 23 T cell receptor beta chains below was sequenced from the same sample in a study of blood T cells in healthy people across ages. Combining a sample-barcoded 5' primer with a J-beta primer mix, a second PCR ran for roughly 7 to 11 cycles. TCRdb re-called the 5' RACE reads through MiXCR, storing one row per CDR3 protein. The table records fewer than 2,000,000 distinct CDR3 sequences, about 35% of them present only once. Sequencing input: blood. The receptors shown here come from a woman aged 25 to 39 in good health.

A remark on this clonotype: Its ends do not fully match the called genes, so a read error is possible. The DNA for the CDR3 is TGTGCCAGCAGTTTATCGAGACAGGGGTGGGCTGGGGGTACTAATGAAAAGCTGTTTTTT. Its translation: CASSLSRQGWAGGTNEKLFF. The V gene is TRBV27, the J gene TRBJ1-4; 8 nucleotides agree with TRBD1. Germline V gene lookup returns CDR1 MNHEY and CDR2 SMNVEV (reference sequence). CDR3 size: 20 residues. Full variable domain (missing parts from reference TRBV27 and TRBJ1-4): EAQVTQNPRYLITVTGKKLTVTCSQNMNHEYMSWYRQDPGLGLRQIYYSMNVEVTDKGDVPEGYKVSRKEKRNFPLILESPSPNQTSLYFCASSLSRQGWAGGTNEKLFFGSGTQLSVL.

The chain couples TRBV9 to TRBJ2-5; D possibly uses TRBD1 or TRBD2 (5 bases each). This CDR3 region has 15 residues. In germline, CDR1 is SGDLS, CDR2 YYNGEE. Trimming took off 3 bases at V and 11 bases at J, with 23 bases between the two ends. Here the CDR3 reads CASSEWGRDAGEQYF. The CDR3, as DNA: TGTGCCAGCAGCGAGTGGGGAAGGGACGCGGGTGAGCAGTACTTC. Supplemented by reference TRBV9 and TRBJ2-5, the full variable domain reads DSGVTQTPKHLITATGQRVTLRCSPRSGDLSVYWYQQSLDQGLQFLIQYYNGEERAKGNILERFSAQQFPDLHSELNLSSLELGDSALYFCASSEWGRDAGEQYFGPGTRLLVL.

The gene calls are TRBV6-2 or TRBV6-3 and TRBJ2-3; tentatively, D is TRBD2 (5 bases). Between the trimmed V and J ends, which lost 0 bases and 2 bases, there was a span of 18 bases. Germline values: CDR1 MNHEY, CDR2 SVGEGT. CDR3 length: 18 amino acids. CDR3 in amino acids: CASSYSKRGISLTDTQYF. CDR3 nucleotide sequence: TGTGCCAGCAGTTACTCGAAAAGAGGGATTTCTCTCACAGATACGCAGTATTTT.

V usage is TRBV4-1 and J usage is TRBJ2-3; weak D call: TRBD1 (7 bases). The germline V gene encodes CDR1 MGHRA and CDR2 YSYEKL. V was pared by 0 bases and J by 5 bases, with 18 bases between. This CDR3 has 17 amino acids. CDR3 in amino acids: CASSQDAGGSQKDTQYF. CDR3 DNA: TGCGCCAGCAGCCAAGACGCAGGGGGGTCCCAAAAAGATACGCAGTATTTT.

This clonotype was picked up one time. The chain carries TRBV10-2 and TRBJ1-1; no clear D. CDR1 WSHSY and CDR2 SAAADI come from the germline V gene. Trimming cost V 3 bases and J 6 bases, with 14 bases left between them. This CDR3 spans 14 amino acids. The CDR3 sequence is CASSETVIISEAFF. The CDR3 region has the DNA TGCGCCAGCAGTGAAACAGTAATAATTTCTGAAGCTTTCTTT.

J is TRBJ1-4 and V is TRBV20-1; no reliable D call. Germline CDR1 and CDR2: DFQATT and SNEGSKA (reference sequence). Trimming took 5 bases from V and 4 from J, leaving 5 bases between them. The CDR3 is 11 amino acids. CDR3 coding DNA: TGCAGTGCTGTGAATAATGAAAAACTGTTTTTT. This translates into CSAVNNEKLFF.

This chain joins TRBV27 and TRBJ1-1; D call uncertain. Germline loops: CDR1 MNHEY, CDR2 SMNVEV (reference sequence). V shed 4 bases and J shed 6 bases, with 21 bases lying between them. The CDR3 sequence is 16 residues long. CDR3 nucleotides: TGTGCCAGCAGTTCCGGGGATGGGTGGGGAGTTCCTGAAGCTTTCTTT. Translation gives CASSSGDGWGVPEAFF.

V usage is TRBV6-5 and J usage is TRBJ1-2, with D possibly TRBD1 on 5 matching bases. This CDR3 spans 15 amino acids. V was clipped by 2 bases and J by 8 bases, with 18 bases between them. CDR1 is MNHEY, CDR2 SVGAGI, per germline. CDR3 protein: CASSYAIDSPGGYTF. CDR3 nucleotide sequence: TGTGCCAGCAGTTACGCCATCGACAGTCCGGGGGGCTACACCTTC.

The chain uses TRBV24-1 and TRBJ2-2; D might be TRBD2 (5 bases). The V end lost 1 base, the J end lost 7 bases, and 12 bases lay between the germline ends. Per the germline V gene, CDR1 is KGHDR and CDR2 is SFDVKD. This CDR3 comprises 15 residues. CDR3 loop: CATSDFRDRDGELFF. DNA for the CDR3: TGTGCCACCAGTGATTTCCGGGATCGTGACGGGGAGCTGTTTTTT.

The chain joins TRBV3-1 to TRBJ2-3; 8 nucleotides match TRBD2. From germline, CDR1 is LGHDT and CDR2 YNNKEL (reference sequence). J was trimmed by 0 bases and V by 5 bases; bases with no gene match: 4. CDR3 length: 15 residues. This chain's CDR3 is CASSGLAYSTDTQYF. CDR3 in DNA: TGTGCCAGCAGCGGACTAGCTTATAGCACAGATACGCAGTATTTT.

This clonotype was seen only a few times. The V gene is TRBV20-1, the J gene TRBJ2-3, with a tentative D call TRBD1 (6 bases). V lost 2 bases and J lost 3, with 9 bases in between. The CDR3 extends over 13 amino acids. In germline, CDR1 is DFQATT, CDR2 SNEGSKA (reference sequence). DNA of the CDR3: TGCAGTGCTAGACAGGGGCTGACAGATACGCAGTATTTT. Translation gives CSARQGLTDTQYF.

The chain recombines TRBV21-1 with TRBJ2-7; the table's D gene call, TRBD2, was not cross checked with the DNA. TRBV21-1 corresponds to a pseudogene. The CDR3 has 16 residues. As DNA, the CDR3 is TGTGCCAGCACCAAAAATTGGCTAGCGGGAGGTATTGAGCAGTACTTC. Translation: CASTKNWLAGGIEQYF.

V usage is TRBV4-2 and J usage is TRBJ2-7; TRBD2 matches 8 bases. CDR1 is LGHNA and CDR2 is YNFKEQ in the germline V gene. The CDR3 contains 14 residues. Trimming took 0 bases from V and 7 from J; bases not matched to a gene: 5. CDR3 amino acids: CASSQEGTRGEQYF. CDR3 nucleotide sequence: TGTGCCAGCAGCCAAGAGGGGACTAGGGGAGAGCAGTACTTC.

The gene calls are TRBV4-1 and TRBJ2-7, with TRBD2 identical over 11 bases. From germline, CDR1 is MGHRA and CDR2 YSYEKL. J gave up 6 bases and V 3 bases, and 10 bases lay outside the gene matches. This CDR3 is 16 amino acids long. CDR3 loop: CASSQSTSGGSIEQYF. CDR3 nucleotide sequence: TGCGCCAGCAGCCAGAGCACTAGCGGGGGCTCTATCGAGCAGTACTTC.

This chain uses TRBV27 with TRBJ2-1; TRBD2 matches 10 bases. With V trimmed by 6 bases and J by 6 bases, 8 bases remained unmatched. The length of the CDR3 is 15 residues. CDR1 is MNHEY, CDR2 SMNVEV, per germline (reference sequence). This CDR3 is CASRRLAGHSNEQFF. As DNA, the CDR3 is TGTGCCAGCAGACGACTAGCGGGCCATAGCAATGAGCAGTTCTTC.

This rearrangement joins TRBV29-1 to TRBJ2-5; 7 bases map to TRBD2. V was clipped by 8 bases and J by 4 bases; unmatched bases: 10. The CDR3 has 13 amino acids. The V gene's germline CDR1 is SQVTM and CDR2 ANQGSEA. The CDR3 protein is CSSRLAAGETQYF. CDR3 DNA sequence: TGCAGCTCAAGGCTAGCGGCTGGAGAGACCCAGTACTTC.

CDR3 region: CASSLPGQVETQYF. The CDR3 DNA follows: TGTGCCAGCAGCCTACCGGGACAGGTTGAGACCCAGTACTTC. V usage is TRBV9 and J usage is TRBJ2-5; 8 bases line up with TRBD1. Germline values: CDR1 SGDLS, CDR2 YYNGEE. This CDR3 has 14 amino acids. V lost 4 bases, J lost 5 bases, and 7 bases stayed unmatched.

The chain employs TRBV5-8 and TRBJ1-5, with TRBD1 matching 7 bases. This CDR3 region has 15 residues. Germline values: CDR1 SGHTS, CDR2 YDEGEE. Trimming removed 4 bases from V and 7 bases from J; junction bases left unmatched: 11. CDR3: CASSGQTGIGQPQHF. The CDR3 DNA reads TGTGCCAGCAGCGGCCAGACAGGGATCGGCCAGCCCCAGCATTTT.

This clonotype has just a few counts. The J gene is TRBJ2-1, the V gene TRBV10-3, with D possibly being TRBD1 (7 bases). From germline, CDR1 is ENHRY and CDR2 SYGVKD. Trimming stripped 11 bases from V and 3 bases from J, with 14 bases between. The CDR3 runs 13 residues. This CDR3 reads CAVSGGNYNEQFF. The CDR3 nucleotides are TGTGCCGTTTCAGGGGGGAACTACAATGAGCAGTTCTTC.

The V and J genes are TRBV4-1 and TRBJ2-2, with D tentatively TRBD2 (5 bases). The germline CDR1 and CDR2 sequences are MGHRA and YSYEKL. The CDR3 has 16 residues. The V and J ends lost 4 bases and 1 base respectively, with 13 bases between them. Here the CDR3 reads CASSLFDGGNTGELFF. In nucleotides, the CDR3 is TGCGCCAGCAGCCTATTCGACGGAGGGAACACCGGGGAGCTGTTTTTT.

The chain uses TRBV5-4 and TRBJ2-3, with D possibly called TRBD1 or TRBD2 (6 bases each). The V and J ends lost 1 base and 5 bases respectively, with 14 bases between them. Germline assignment: CDR1 SGHNT and CDR2 YYREEE (reference sequence). The length of the CDR3 is 15 residues. The CDR3 loop reads CASSLSGATEDTQYF. As DNA, the CDR3 is TGTGCCAGCAGCTTGTCGGGGGCCACAGAAGATACGCAGTATTTT.

J is TRBJ1-2 and V is TRBV7-9; D may be TRBD1 (6 bases). V was shortened by 1 base and J by 10 bases, with 7 bases between the two germline ends. The CDR3 is 11 amino acids. Germline values: CDR1 SEHNR, CDR2 FQNEAQ (reference sequence). CDR3 loop: CASSLDRDYTF. DNA for the CDR3: TGTGCCAGCAGCTTAGACAGGGACTACACCTTC.

The V call is TRBV11-2, the J call TRBJ2-4, with 10 bases identical to TRBD2. V lost 5 bases and J lost 0; bases outside the gene matches: 1. The germline V gene has CDR1 SGHAT and CDR2 FQNNGV. There are 15 residues in the CDR3. CDR3 in amino acids: CASSRTSGAKNIQYF. The CDR3 bases are TGTGCCAGCAGCCGGACTAGCGGAGCCAAAAACATTCAGTACTTC. The whole variable domain, filled in from reference TRBV11-2 and TRBJ2-4, reads EAGVAQSPRYKIIEKRQSVAFWCNPISGHATLYWYQQILGQGPKLLIQFQNNGVVDDSQLPKDRFSAERLKGVDSTLKIQPAKLEDSAVYLCASSRTSGAKNIQYFGAGTRLSVL.